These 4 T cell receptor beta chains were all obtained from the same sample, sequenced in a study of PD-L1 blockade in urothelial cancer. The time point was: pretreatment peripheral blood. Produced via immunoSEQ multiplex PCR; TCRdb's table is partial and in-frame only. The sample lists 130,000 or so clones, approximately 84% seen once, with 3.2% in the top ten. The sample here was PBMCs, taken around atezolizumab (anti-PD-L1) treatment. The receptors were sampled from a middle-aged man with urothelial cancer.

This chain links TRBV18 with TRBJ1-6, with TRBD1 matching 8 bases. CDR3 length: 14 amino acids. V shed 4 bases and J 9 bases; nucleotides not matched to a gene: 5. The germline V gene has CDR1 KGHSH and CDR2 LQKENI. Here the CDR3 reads CASSQGGQGSPLHF. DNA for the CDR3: TGTGCCAGCTCACAAGGAGGACAGGGTTCACCCCTCCACTTT.

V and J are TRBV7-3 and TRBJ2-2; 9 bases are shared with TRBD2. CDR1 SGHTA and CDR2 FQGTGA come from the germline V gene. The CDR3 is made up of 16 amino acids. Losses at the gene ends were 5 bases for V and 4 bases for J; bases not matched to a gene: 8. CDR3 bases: TGTGCCAGCAGCCCTCCGGGGCGGGAGGGCACCGGGGAGCTGTTTTTT. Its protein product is CASSPPGREGTGELFF.

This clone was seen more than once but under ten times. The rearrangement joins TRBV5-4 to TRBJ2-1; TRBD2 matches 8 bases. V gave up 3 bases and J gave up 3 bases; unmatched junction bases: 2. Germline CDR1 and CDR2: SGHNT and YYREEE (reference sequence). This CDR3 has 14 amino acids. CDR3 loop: CASSWSGSYNEQFF. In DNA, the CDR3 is TGTGCCAGCAGCTGGAGCGGGAGCTACAATGAGCAGTTCTTC.

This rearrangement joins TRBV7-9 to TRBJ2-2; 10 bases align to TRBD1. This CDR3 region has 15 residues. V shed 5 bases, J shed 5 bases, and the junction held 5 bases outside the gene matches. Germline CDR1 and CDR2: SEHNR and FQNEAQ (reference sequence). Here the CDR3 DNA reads TGTGCCAGCAGCCCCGACAGGGGGCGGACCGGGGAGCTGTTTTTT. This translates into CASSPDRGRTGELFF.